A selection of T cell receptor beta chains follows, all from one sample in a study of T cell responses to AZD1222 COVID-19 vaccine. The assay was immunoSEQ multiplex PCR, and TCRdb's table has in-frame clones only and misses some. The table includes 150,000 to 200,000 clones, more than 80% detected once. The input for sequencing was peripheral blood, taken on day 0 of AZD1222 vaccination. The receptors come from an adult in good health. Each CDR3 is given with its conserved first and last residue. D genes are given only for firm matches. Some rows mark clone size as missing; the rest say once, few, many or name a class of expanded clone.

d_gene: -; j_gene: TRBJ2-1; abundance: -; v_gene: TRBV29-1; CDR3nt: TGCAGCGTTGTTTTGGGGGCTTTTTTGAATGAGCAGTTCTTC; CDR3aa: CSVVLGAFLNEQFF
d_gene: TRBD2; j_gene: TRBJ2-4; abundance: -; v_gene: TRBV20-1; CDR3nt: TGCAGTGCTAGTGTGGGACTAGCGGACAAAAACATTCAGTACTTC; CDR3aa: CSASVGLADKNIQYF
d_gene: -; j_gene: TRBJ2-7; abundance: -; v_gene: TRBV7-9; CDR3nt: TGTGCCAGCAGCTCCAGGGGTCGCGAGCAGTACTTC; CDR3aa: CASSSRGREQYF
d_gene: TRBD1; j_gene: TRBJ1-3; abundance: -; v_gene: TRBV15; CDR3nt: TGTGCCACCAGCAGCCTCCAGGGGGTAAAGGACACCATATATTTT; CDR3aa: CATSSLQGVKDTIYF
d_gene: -; j_gene: TRBJ1-2; abundance: -; v_gene: TRBV12-3/TRBV12-4; CDR3nt: TGTGCCAGCAGTTTAGACAGGGCGGGAGGCTACACCTTC; CDR3aa: CASSLDRAGGYTF
d_gene: TRBD1; j_gene: TRBJ1-5; abundance: -; v_gene: TRBV19; CDR3nt: TGTGCCAGTAGTACCGGGACAGGTGGCAATCAGCCCCAGCATTTT; CDR3aa: CASSTGTGGNQPQHF
d_gene: TRBD1; j_gene: TRBJ1-4; abundance: -; v_gene: TRBV7-9; CDR3nt: TGTGCCAGCAGGTCCACAGGGGGCCCCCAGGAAAAACTGTTTTTT; CDR3aa: CASRSTGGPQEKLFF
d_gene: -; j_gene: TRBJ2-7; abundance: -; v_gene: TRBV30; CDR3nt: TGTGCCTGGAGTTCTGATCGACTTTACGAGCAGTACTTC; CDR3aa: CAWSSDRLYEQYF
d_gene: -; j_gene: TRBJ2-1; abundance: -; v_gene: TRBV7-7; CDR3nt: TGTGCCAGCAGCCTAGGAGTATCCTACAATGAGCAGTTCTTC; CDR3aa: CASSLGVSYNEQFF
d_gene: TRBD1; j_gene: TRBJ2-7; abundance: -; v_gene: TRBV2; CDR3nt: TGTGCCAGCAGTGAAGGCGAGACAGGGGGCGAGCAGTACTTC; CDR3aa: CASSEGETGGEQYF
d_gene: -; j_gene: TRBJ1-5; abundance: -; v_gene: TRBV19; CDR3nt: TGTGCCAGTAGTATTAGACAAGCTCCCAATCAGCCCCAGCATTTT; CDR3aa: CASSIRQAPNQPQHF
d_gene: -; j_gene: TRBJ1-2; abundance: once; v_gene: TRBV9; CDR3nt: TGTGCCAGCAGCGTAGATTCAGGTGCTCGTGAAAGCTACACCTTC; CDR3aa: CASSVDSGARESYTF
d_gene: -; j_gene: TRBJ1-1; abundance: -; v_gene: TRBV12-3/TRBV12-4; CDR3nt: TGTGCCAGCAGTTTCATGAACACTGAAGCTTTCTTT; CDR3aa: CASSFMNTEAFF
d_gene: -; j_gene: TRBJ1-3; abundance: -; v_gene: TRBV19; CDR3nt: TGTGCCAGTAGTATTGAGGGCAGCTCTGGAAACACCATATATTTT; CDR3aa: CASSIEGSSGNTIYF
d_gene: -; j_gene: TRBJ1-1; abundance: -; v_gene: TRBV6-5; CDR3nt: TGTGCCAGCAGCCTTGAAGGGGGCACTGAAGCTTTCTTT; CDR3aa: CASSLEGGTEAFF
d_gene: -; j_gene: TRBJ1-6; abundance: -; v_gene: TRBV18; CDR3nt: TGTGCCAGCTCACCGAGAGGGGACATAAGCGGTAATTCACCCCTCCACTTT; CDR3aa: CASSPRGDISGNSPLHF
d_gene: TRBD2; j_gene: TRBJ2-2; abundance: -; v_gene: TRBV20-1; CDR3nt: TGCAGTGCTAGTCGCGGGACTAGCGGGAGTCGTACCGGGGAGCTGTTTTTT; CDR3aa: CSASRGTSGSRTGELFF
d_gene: -; j_gene: TRBJ2-1; abundance: -; v_gene: TRBV30; CDR3nt: TGTGCCTGGAGTGAAACTAGCCGATACAATGAGCAGTTCTTC; CDR3aa: CAWSETSRYNEQFF
d_gene: -; j_gene: TRBJ1-3; abundance: -; v_gene: TRBV18; CDR3nt: TGTGCCAGCTCACCGGTGGCAGGACCCACGATATATTTT; CDR3aa: CASSPVAGPTIYF
d_gene: TRBD1; j_gene: TRBJ1-2; abundance: -; v_gene: TRBV19; CDR3nt: TGTGCCAGTAGCCCCGGGACAGGGGGTGGTTATGGCTACACCTTC; CDR3aa: CASSPGTGGGYGYTF
d_gene: -; j_gene: TRBJ1-1; abundance: -; v_gene: TRBV5-6; CDR3nt: TGTGCCAGCAGCTTGGACAGGGACACTGAAGCTTTCTTT; CDR3aa: CASSLDRDTEAFF
d_gene: TRBD2; j_gene: TRBJ2-3; abundance: -; v_gene: TRBV4-2; CDR3nt: TGTGCCAGCAGCCAAGAAAGTGGGCAGGGACTAGCGGCAGATACGCAGTATTTT; CDR3aa: CASSQESGQGLAADTQYF
d_gene: TRBD2; j_gene: TRBJ2-1; abundance: once; v_gene: TRBV9; CDR3nt: TGTGCCAGCAGCGTAGTGGCGGGGGTCAATGAGCAGTTCTTC; CDR3aa: CASSVVAGVNEQFF
d_gene: TRBD1; j_gene: TRBJ1-5; abundance: -; v_gene: TRBV5-1; CDR3nt: TGCGCCAGCAGCTTGGGACAGGGGAGCAATCAGCCCCAGCATTTT; CDR3aa: CASSLGQGSNQPQHF
d_gene: TRBD2; j_gene: TRBJ2-3; abundance: -; v_gene: TRBV19; CDR3nt: TGTGCCAGTAGTATAGAGGGACTAGCAGCAGATACGCAGTATTTT; CDR3aa: CASSIEGLAADTQYF
d_gene: TRBD2; j_gene: TRBJ2-1; abundance: -; v_gene: TRBV7-2; CDR3nt: TGTGCCAGCAGCGTAACCGGGACTAATCCGAGTAATGAGCAGTTCTTC; CDR3aa: CASSVTGTNPSNEQFF
d_gene: -; j_gene: TRBJ2-7; abundance: -; v_gene: TRBV7-8; CDR3nt: TGTGCCAGCAGCCCCCCGACTAGTGACTACGAGCAGTACTTC; CDR3aa: CASSPPTSDYEQYF
d_gene: TRBD2; j_gene: TRBJ2-5; abundance: -; v_gene: TRBV18; CDR3nt: TGTGCCAGCTCACCTGGGACTAGCACTCAAGAGACCCAGTACTTC; CDR3aa: CASSPGTSTQETQYF
d_gene: TRBD1; j_gene: TRBJ1-4; abundance: -; v_gene: TRBV7-9; CDR3nt: TGTGCCAGCAGTCTGACAGGGAACACCCTCCTAACTAATGAAAAACTGTTTTTT; CDR3aa: CASSLTGNTLLTNEKLFF
d_gene: -; j_gene: TRBJ1-2; abundance: few; v_gene: TRBV9; CDR3nt: TGTGCCAGCAGCGTAGAGCCAACTAACTATGGCTACACCTTC; CDR3aa: CASSVEPTNYGYTF
d_gene: -; j_gene: TRBJ1-2; abundance: -; v_gene: TRBV6-4; CDR3nt: TGTGCCAGCAGTGACTCGACAGCTAGTGGCTACACCTTC; CDR3aa: CASSDSTASGYTF
d_gene: -; j_gene: TRBJ1-3; abundance: once; v_gene: TRBV7-8; CDR3nt: TGTGCCAGCAGCCCTCACAGGGAACTTGGAAACACCATATATTTT; CDR3aa: CASSPHRELGNTIYF
d_gene: TRBD2; j_gene: TRBJ2-3; abundance: once; v_gene: TRBV7-6; CDR3nt: TGTGCCAGCAGCTTAGGGCCCGCTGCGGGAGGGCGTTGGGGCACAGATACGCAGTATTTT; CDR3aa: CASSLGPAAGGRWGTDTQYF
d_gene: -; j_gene: TRBJ1-2; abundance: -; v_gene: TRBV6-5; CDR3nt: TGTGCCAGCAGTTCGGACAGCTATGGCTACACCTTC; CDR3aa: CASSSDSYGYTF
d_gene: TRBD1; j_gene: TRBJ2-7; abundance: -; v_gene: TRBV11-1; CDR3nt: TGTGCCAGCAGCCGACAGGGGGACGAGCAGTACTTC; CDR3aa: CASSRQGDEQYF
d_gene: TRBD1; j_gene: TRBJ1-2; abundance: -; v_gene: TRBV5-1; CDR3nt: TGCGCCAGCAGCTCCGGACAGGGAACTAACTATGGCTACACCTTC; CDR3aa: CASSSGQGTNYGYTF
d_gene: TRBD1; j_gene: TRBJ1-1; abundance: -; v_gene: TRBV6-5; CDR3nt: TGTGCCACCTCCTTACAGGGGCGGAGGACTGAAGCTTTCTTT; CDR3aa: CATSLQGRRTEAFF
d_gene: TRBD1; j_gene: TRBJ1-4; abundance: -; v_gene: TRBV19; CDR3nt: TGTGCCAGTAGTATCGGACAGGGCTCCACGGTCTCTTTT; CDR3aa: CASSIGQGSTVSF
d_gene: -; j_gene: TRBJ2-7; abundance: once; v_gene: TRBV30; CDR3nt: TGTGCCTGGGGACAGTCTTCCTACGAGCAGTACTTC; CDR3aa: CAWGQSSYEQYF
d_gene: TRBD2; j_gene: TRBJ2-7; abundance: -; v_gene: TRBV4-1; CDR3nt: TGCGCCAGCAGCCAAGTGGGGACTAGTGCCTACGAGCAGTACTTC; CDR3aa: CASSQVGTSAYEQYF
d_gene: TRBD2; j_gene: TRBJ2-1; abundance: -; v_gene: TRBV11-2; CDR3nt: TGTGCCAGCAGCCCACGAGGGACTAGCCTAACGAGCTCCTACAATGAGCAGTTCTTC; CDR3aa: CASSPRGTSLTSSYNEQFF
d_gene: TRBD1; j_gene: TRBJ2-2; abundance: -; v_gene: TRBV10-3; CDR3nt: TGTGCCATCAGTGAGATGGGACAGAGAACCACCGGGGAGCTGTTTTTT; CDR3aa: CAISEMGQRTTGELFF
d_gene: TRBD2; j_gene: TRBJ2-7; abundance: -; v_gene: TRBV4-1; CDR3nt: TGCGCCAGCAGCCAGGGACTAGCGGGAATCGAGCAGTACTTC; CDR3aa: CASSQGLAGIEQYF
d_gene: -; j_gene: TRBJ2-2; abundance: -; v_gene: TRBV11-2; CDR3nt: TGTGCCAGCAGCTCGGGGAACACCGGGGAGCTGTTTTTT; CDR3aa: CASSSGNTGELFF
d_gene: -; j_gene: TRBJ2-7; abundance: -; v_gene: TRBV5-4; CDR3nt: TGTGCCAGCAGCTTCGGGGGTAGCTCCTACGAGCAGTACTTC; CDR3aa: CASSFGGSSYEQYF
d_gene: -; j_gene: TRBJ1-2; abundance: once; v_gene: TRBV21-1; CDR3nt: TGTGCCAGCAGCAAAGAAGGCGGCTACACCTTC; CDR3aa: CASSKEGGYTF
d_gene: -; j_gene: TRBJ1-5; abundance: -; v_gene: TRBV19; CDR3nt: TGTGCCAGTAGTATAACCCGACAGGATAGCAATCAGCCCCAGCATTTT; CDR3aa: CASSITRQDSNQPQHF
d_gene: -; j_gene: TRBJ1-1; abundance: once; v_gene: TRBV25-1; CDR3nt: TGTGCCAGCAGTGAGTCGATGGGCCGACGGGAAATGAACACTGAAGCTTTCTTT; CDR3aa: CASSESMGRREMNTEAFF
d_gene: TRBD1; j_gene: TRBJ2-2; abundance: -; v_gene: TRBV4-1; CDR3nt: TGCGCCAGCAGCCAGGGGGACAGGGGGTTCACCGGGGAGCTGTTTTTT; CDR3aa: CASSQGDRGFTGELFF
d_gene: -; j_gene: TRBJ1-2; abundance: once; v_gene: TRBV5-8; CDR3nt: TGTGCCAGCAGCTTCGGCGGCGATGACTATGGCTACACCTTC; CDR3aa: CASSFGGDDYGYTF
d_gene: TRBD2; j_gene: TRBJ2-3; abundance: -; v_gene: TRBV14; CDR3nt: TGTGCCAGCAGCCCCTTCATTGTCGGAGCGGGGGTCACAGATACGCAGTATTTT; CDR3aa: CASSPFIVGAGVTDTQYF
d_gene: -; j_gene: TRBJ2-1; abundance: -; v_gene: TRBV7-9; CDR3nt: TGTGCCAGCAGCTTAAGGGGCGGTGCTGGGGACAATGAGCAGTTCTTC; CDR3aa: CASSLRGGAGDNEQFF
d_gene: -; j_gene: TRBJ2-1; abundance: -; v_gene: TRBV10-3; CDR3nt: TGTGCCATCAGTAGCGAGCCCTACAATGAGCAGTTCTTC; CDR3aa: CAISSEPYNEQFF
d_gene: -; j_gene: TRBJ1-3; abundance: -; v_gene: TRBV7-2; CDR3nt: TGTGCCAGCAGCGTAGCGGGGGATCGAAACACCATATATTTT; CDR3aa: CASSVAGDRNTIYF
d_gene: -; j_gene: TRBJ1-5; abundance: -; v_gene: TRBV6-5; CDR3nt: TGTGCCAGCAGTTACCAGGGAGATCAGCCCCAGCATTTT; CDR3aa: CASSYQGDQPQHF